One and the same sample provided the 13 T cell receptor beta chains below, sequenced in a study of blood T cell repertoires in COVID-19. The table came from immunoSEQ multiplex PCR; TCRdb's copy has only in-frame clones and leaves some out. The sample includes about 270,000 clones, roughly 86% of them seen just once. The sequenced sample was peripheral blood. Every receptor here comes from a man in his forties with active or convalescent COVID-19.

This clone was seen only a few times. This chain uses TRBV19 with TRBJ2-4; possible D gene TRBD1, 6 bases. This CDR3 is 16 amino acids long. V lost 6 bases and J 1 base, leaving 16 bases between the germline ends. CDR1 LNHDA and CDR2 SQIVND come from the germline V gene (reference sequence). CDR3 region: CASSKAGGQAKNIQYF. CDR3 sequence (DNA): TGTGCCAGTAGCAAGGCGGGTGGACAGGCCAAAAACATTCAGTACTTC.

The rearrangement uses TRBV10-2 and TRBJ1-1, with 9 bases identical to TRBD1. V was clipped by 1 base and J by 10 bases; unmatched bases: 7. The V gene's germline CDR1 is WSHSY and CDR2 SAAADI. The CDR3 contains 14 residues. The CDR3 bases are TGCGCCAGCAGTGAGTGGGGACAGGGAAGATCAGCTTTCTTT. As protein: CASSEWGQGRSAFF.

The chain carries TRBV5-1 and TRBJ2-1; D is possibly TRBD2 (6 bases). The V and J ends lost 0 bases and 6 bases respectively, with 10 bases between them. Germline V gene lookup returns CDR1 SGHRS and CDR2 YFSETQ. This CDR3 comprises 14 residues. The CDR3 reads CASSLGGNGNEQFF. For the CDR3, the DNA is TGCGCCAGCAGCTTGGGCGGGAATGGCAATGAGCAGTTCTTC.

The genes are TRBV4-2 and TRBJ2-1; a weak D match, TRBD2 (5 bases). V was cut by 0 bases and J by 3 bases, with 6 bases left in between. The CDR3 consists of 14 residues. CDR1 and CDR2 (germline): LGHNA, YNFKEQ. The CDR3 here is CASSQEAVYNEQFF. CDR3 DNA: TGTGCCAGCAGCCAAGAAGCGGTCTACAATGAGCAGTTCTTC.

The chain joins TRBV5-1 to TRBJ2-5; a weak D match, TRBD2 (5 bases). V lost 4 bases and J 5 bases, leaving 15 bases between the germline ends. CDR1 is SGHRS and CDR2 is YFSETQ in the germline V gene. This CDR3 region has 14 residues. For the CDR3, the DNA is TGCGCCAGCAGCCTAGCCAATTTCTGGGAGACCCAGTACTTC. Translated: CASSLANFWETQYF.

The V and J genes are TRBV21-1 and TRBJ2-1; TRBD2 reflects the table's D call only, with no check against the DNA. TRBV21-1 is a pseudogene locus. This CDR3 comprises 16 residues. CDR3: CASSKIVGLAENEQFF. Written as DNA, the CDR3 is TGTGCCAGCAGCAAGATCGTGGGACTAGCGGAAAATGAGCAGTTCTTC.

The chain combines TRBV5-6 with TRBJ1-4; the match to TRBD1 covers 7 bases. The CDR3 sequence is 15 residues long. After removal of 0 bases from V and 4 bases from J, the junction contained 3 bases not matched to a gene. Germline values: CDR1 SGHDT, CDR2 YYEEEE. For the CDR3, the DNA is TGTGCCAGCAGCTTGGTCGGGACAGTTAATGAAAAACTGTTTTTT. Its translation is CASSLVGTVNEKLFF. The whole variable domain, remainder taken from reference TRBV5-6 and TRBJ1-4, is DAGVTQSPTHLIKTRGQQVTLRCSPKSGHDTVSWYQQALGQGPQFIFQYYEEEERQRGNFPDRFSGHQFPNYSSELNVNALLLGDSALYLCASSLVGTVNEKLFFGSGTQLSVL.

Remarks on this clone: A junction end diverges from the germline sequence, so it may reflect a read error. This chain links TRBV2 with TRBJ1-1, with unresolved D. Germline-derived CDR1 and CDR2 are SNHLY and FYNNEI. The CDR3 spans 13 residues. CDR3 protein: CASREVMNTEAFF. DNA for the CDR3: TGTGCCAGCAGGGAAGTCATGAACACTGAAGCTTTCTTT.

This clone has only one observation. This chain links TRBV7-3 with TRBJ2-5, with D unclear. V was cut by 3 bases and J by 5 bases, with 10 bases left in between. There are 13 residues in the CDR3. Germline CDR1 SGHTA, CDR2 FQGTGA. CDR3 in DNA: TGTGCCAGCAGCTTCAAGCACGGGGAGACCCAGTACTTC. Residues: CASSFKHGETQYF. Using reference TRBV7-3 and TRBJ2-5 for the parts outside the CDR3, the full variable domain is GAGVSQTPSNKVTEKGKYVELRCDPISGHTALYWYRQSLGQGPEFLIYFQGTGAADDSGLPNDRFFAVRPEGSVSTLKIQRTERGDSAVYLCASSFKHGETQYFGPGTRLLVL.

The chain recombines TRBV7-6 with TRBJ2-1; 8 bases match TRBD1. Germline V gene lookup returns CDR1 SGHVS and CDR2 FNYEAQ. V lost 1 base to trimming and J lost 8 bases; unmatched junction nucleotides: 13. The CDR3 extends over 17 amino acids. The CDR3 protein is CASSLGGAGGAGDEQFF. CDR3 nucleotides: TGTGCCAGCAGCTTAGGGGGAGCAGGGGGCGCGGGCGATGAGCAGTTCTTC. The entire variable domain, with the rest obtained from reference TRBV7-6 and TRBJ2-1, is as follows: GAGVSQSPRYKVTKRGQDVALRCDPISGHVSLYWYRQALGQGPEFLTYFNYEAQQDKSGLPNDRFSAERPEGSISTLTIQRTEQRDSAMYRCASSLGGAGGAGDEQFFGPGTRLTVL.

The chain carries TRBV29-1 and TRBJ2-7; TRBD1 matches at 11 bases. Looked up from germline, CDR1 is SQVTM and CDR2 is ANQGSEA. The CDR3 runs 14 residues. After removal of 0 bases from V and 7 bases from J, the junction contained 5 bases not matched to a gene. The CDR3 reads CSVEEGQGAGEQYF. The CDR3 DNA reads TGCAGCGTTGAAGAAGGACAGGGGGCTGGGGAGCAGTACTTC.

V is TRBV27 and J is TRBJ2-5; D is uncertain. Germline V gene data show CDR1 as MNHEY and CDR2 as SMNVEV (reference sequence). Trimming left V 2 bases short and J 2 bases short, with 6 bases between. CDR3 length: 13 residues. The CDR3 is CASSLGHQETQYF. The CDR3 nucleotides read TGTGCCAGCAGTTTAGGGCATCAAGAGACCCAGTACTTC.

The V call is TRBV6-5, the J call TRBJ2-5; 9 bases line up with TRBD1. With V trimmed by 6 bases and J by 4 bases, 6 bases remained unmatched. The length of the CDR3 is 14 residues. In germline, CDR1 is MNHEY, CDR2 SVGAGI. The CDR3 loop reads CASSGMTGGETQYF. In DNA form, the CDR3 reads TGTGCCAGCAGCGGGATGACAGGGGGAGAGACCCAGTACTTC.